This T cell receptor (beta chain) came from a study of shared clonotypes between healthy human individuals. CDR1 and CDR2 from the germline V gene are SGHTS and YDEGEE. The CDR3 is 15 residues long. The V end was cut by 2 bases, the J end by 0 bases, with 11 bases between. The naive CD8 subset, CD45RO-negative cells positively selected for CCR7, excluded terminally differentiated effector memory CD45RA+ cells. At a deep level, the assay was run. TCRdb's copy holds only in-frame clones and misses some; the assay was immunoSEQ multiplex PCR. This sample has 750,000 to 1,000,000 clones, with 85% to 95% found just once.

Sequenced material: naive CD8+ T cells sorted from blood. The chain is built from TRBV5-8 and TRBJ1-1; D remains unclear. The TCR sequence derives from a young man in good health. The CDR3 spells CASSLIAAMNTEAFF. The DNA of the CDR3 is TGTGCCAGCAGCTTAATAGCCGCAATGAACACTGAAGCTTTCTTT.